What follows are 29 T cell receptor beta chains derived from one specimen sequenced in a study of blood T cell repertoires in COVID-19. Libraries were prepared by immunoSEQ multiplex PCR; TCRdb keeps only in-frame clonotypes and omits some of them. The data show 150,000 to 200,000 clones, with approximately 80% seen just once and approximately 5.3% held by the top ten. Sequencing was carried out using PBMCs or T cells enriched from blood (not recorded which). The receptors stem from a man in his 70s who had been exposed to COVID-19.

This chain connects TRBV5-6 to TRBJ2-7, with a tentative D call TRBD1 (5 bases). CDR3 length: 12 residues. Trimming removed 3 bases at V and 2 bases at J, with 6 bases between. The germline CDR1 and CDR2 sequences are SGHDT and YYEEEE. The DNA for the CDR3 is TGTGCCAGCAGCTCAGGGACCTACGAGCAGTACTTC. Translation: CASSSGTYEQYF.

The J gene is TRBJ1-1, the V gene TRBV7-9; TRBD1 aligns across 8 bases. The V gene's germline CDR1 is SEHNR and CDR2 FQNEAQ (reference sequence). After removal of 2 bases from V and 4 bases from J, the junction contained 9 bases not matched to a gene. The CDR3 length is 16 residues. The CDR3 protein is CASSLSETGARTEAFF. DNA of the CDR3: TGTGCCAGCAGCTTAAGCGAGACAGGGGCTCGCACTGAAGCTTTCTTT.

The chain employs TRBV6-2 or TRBV6-3 and TRBJ1-5; D possibly corresponds to TRBD1 (5 bases). The length of the CDR3 is 15 residues. Trimming cost V 2 bases and J 5 bases, with 13 bases left between them. From germline, CDR1 is MNHEY and CDR2 SVGEGT. The DNA of the CDR3 is TGTGCCAGCAGTTACGGCAGGGTGGGTTATCAGCCCCAGCATTTT. This codes for CASSYGRVGYQPQHF.

This chain connects TRBV5-1 to TRBJ2-5; 11 bases align to TRBD2. With 4 bases clipped from V and 4 bases from J, the junction kept 3 bases outside the gene matches. Germline V CDR1 and CDR2: SGHRS, YFSETQ. CDR3 size: 14 residues. The CDR3 DNA sequence: TGCGCCAGCAGCACCGGACTAGCGGGAGAGACCCAGTACTTC. As protein: CASSTGLAGETQYF.

The chain carries TRBV7-2 and TRBJ2-1; D might be TRBD2 (5 bases). V was clipped by 4 bases and J by 2 bases, with 6 bases between them. Germline loops: CDR1 SGHTA, CDR2 FQGNSA. CDR3 length: 13 amino acids. For the CDR3, the DNA is TGTGCCAGCAGCTCCGGGACCTACAATGAGCAGTTCTTC. Translating gives CASSSGTYNEQFF.

This clone was seen a handful of times. CDR3 sequence (DNA): TGTGCCAGCACCAATGGAGGGGGGGAAGCCTACGAGCAGTACTTC. Translation gives CASTNGGGEAYEQYF. J is TRBJ2-7 and V is TRBV7-9; tentative D call: TRBD2 (7 bases). The ends were cut back, 7 bases at V and 2 bases at J, with 18 bases in the middle. Germline lookup yields CDR1 SEHNR and CDR2 FQNEAQ (reference sequence). The CDR3 runs 15 residues.

The rearrangement links TRBV6-5 to TRBJ1-5; 7 nucleotides line up with TRBD1. CDR1 and CDR2 (germline): MNHEY, SVGAGI. The CDR3 sequence is 15 residues long. V trimming: 6 bases; J trimming: 5 bases; junction bases outside the gene matches: 10. Here the CDR3 DNA reads TGTGCCAGCAGGGCAATCCGGGACAGTTATCAGCCCCAGCATTTT. It is translated as CASRAIRDSYQPQHF.

This chain joins TRBV5-8 and TRBJ1-1; 10 bases fit TRBD1. Germline CDR1 reads SGHTS; CDR2 reads YDEGEE. The length of the CDR3 is 15 residues. V trimming: 0 bases; J trimming: 4 bases; junction bases outside the gene matches: 3. This chain's CDR3 is CASSLGTGGSTEAFF. The CDR3 DNA sequence: TGTGCCAGCAGCTTGGGGACAGGGGGGAGCACTGAAGCTTTCTTT.

This clone appeared a single time. This sequence joins TRBV28 and TRBJ2-1; a weak D match, TRBD1 (7 bases). The V and J ends lost 6 bases and 4 bases respectively, with 22 bases between them. The germline gives CDR1 MDHEN, CDR2 SYDVKM. This CDR3 is built from 17 residues. The chain's CDR3 is CASSSTLKTGRYNEQFF. The CDR3, as DNA: TGTGCCAGCAGCTCGACCCTTAAGACAGGGAGGTACAATGAGCAGTTCTTC.

This sequence joins TRBV3-1 (or the pseudogene TRBV3-2) and TRBJ1-4; no definite D call. The CDR3 has 14 residues. Germline V gene data show CDR1 as LGHDT and CDR2 as YNNKEL (reference sequence). V lost 3 bases and J 0 bases, leaving 5 bases between the germline ends. The CDR3 loop is CASSQQATNEKLFF. The CDR3 DNA reads as TGTGCCAGCAGCCAGCAGGCAACTAATGAAAAACTGTTTTTT.

The chain combines TRBV3-1 (or the pseudogene TRBV3-2) with TRBJ2-7, with D tentatively TRBD2 (6 bases). V dropped 7 bases and J dropped 0 bases, with 13 bases sitting between them. This CDR3 contains 14 residues. Germline V gene sequence: CDR1 LGHDT, CDR2 YNNKEL (reference sequence). The CDR3 is CASTGTGSSYEQYF. Here the CDR3 DNA reads TGTGCCAGCACCGGGACTGGGAGCTCCTACGAGCAGTACTTC.

The rearrangement links TRBV7-9 to TRBJ1-1; D is uncertain. V was shortened by 1 base and J by 4 bases, with 10 bases between the two germline ends. The CDR3 runs to 14 residues. Germline values: CDR1 SEHNR, CDR2 FQNEAQ (reference sequence). CDR3 sequence (DNA): TGTGCCAGCAGCTTAGTCCTTCGGGGCACTGAAGCTTTCTTT. Residues: CASSLVLRGTEAFF.

This chain connects TRBV5-4 to TRBJ2-3; D call uncertain. CDR1 is SGHNT and CDR2 is YYREEE in the germline V gene (reference sequence). This CDR3 contains 12 residues. Deletions cut 3 bases from V and 7 bases from J, with 9 bases between. CDR3 sequence: CASSSGPYTQYF. The CDR3 DNA reads TGTGCCAGCAGCTCTGGGCCTTATACGCAGTATTTT.

The chain couples TRBV28 to TRBJ1-2; a weak D match, TRBD1 (5 bases). V was shortened by 5 bases and J by 2 bases, with 21 bases between the two germline ends. Germline V gene sequence: CDR1 MDHEN, CDR2 SYDVKM. The CDR3 spans 17 residues. The CDR3 coding sequence is TGTGCCAGCAGTCCCTCCCTGACAGACCAGAAGAACTATGGCTACACCTTC. This translates into CASSPSLTDQKNYGYTF.

V gene TRBV7-9 combines with J gene TRBJ1-1; perhaps TRBD1 as D (5 bases). Germline CDR1 SEHNR, CDR2 FQNEAQ (reference sequence). V was cut by 5 bases and J by 3 bases, with 16 bases left in between. The CDR3 extends over 15 amino acids. The CDR3 spells CASSPGGMTDTEAFF. The CDR3 DNA sequence: TGTGCCAGCAGCCCTGGGGGGATGACCGACACTGAAGCTTTCTTT. Drawing the rest from reference TRBV7-9 and TRBJ1-1, the complete variable domain is DTGVSQNPRHKITKRGQNVTFRCDPISEHNRLYWYRQTLGQGPEFLTYFQNEAQLEKSRLLSDRFSAERPKGSFSTLEIQRTEQGDSAMYLCASSPGGMTDTEAFFGQGTRLTVV.

The chain joins TRBV2 to TRBJ1-5; tentative D call: TRBD1 (5 bases). V was cut by 0 bases and J by 4 bases, with 10 bases left in between. Germline loops: CDR1 SNHLY, CDR2 FYNNEI. The CDR3 has 15 residues. Here the CDR3 DNA reads TGTGCCAGCAGTGAAGCTGGACGGGGGAATCAGCCCCAGCATTTT. It is translated as CASSEAGRGNQPQHF.

The genes are TRBV2 and TRBJ2-7; D unclear. The CDR3 has 13 residues. Germline values: CDR1 SNHLY, CDR2 FYNNEI. Trimming left V 3 bases short and J 8 bases short, with 14 bases between. Here the CDR3 reads CASSETPRSKQYF. In nucleotides, the CDR3 is TGTGCCAGCAGTGAGACCCCCCGTAGCAAGCAGTACTTC.

A few counts support this clone. V usage is TRBV4-3 and J usage is TRBJ2-1; 10 nucleotides line up with TRBD2. The germline gives CDR1 LGHNA, CDR2 YSLEER. V lost 4 bases to trimming and J lost 8 bases; unmatched junction nucleotides: 11. The CDR3 has 16 residues. CDR3: CASSPSPAGGFDEQFF. The CDR3 nucleotides read TGCGCCAGCAGCCCTTCCCCAGCGGGAGGGTTCGATGAGCAGTTCTTC.

This sequence joins TRBV25-1 and TRBJ2-7; D is uncertain. CDR1 is MGHDK, CDR2 SYGVNS, per germline. The CDR3 totals 14 residues. With 3 bases removed from V and 0 bases from J, the gap between germline ends came to 9 bases. CDR3 bases: TGTGCCAGCAGTGATGGGTGGGCCTCCTACGAGCAGTACTTC. It codes for CASSDGWASYEQYF.

The chain links TRBV5-4 to TRBJ1-1; D is unresolved. The germline V gene has CDR1 SGHNT and CDR2 YYREEE (reference sequence). V was shortened by 5 bases and J by 1 base, with 15 bases between the two germline ends. CDR3 size: 15 residues. The CDR3, as DNA: TGTGCCAGCAGTTCGGGGTCCGCGGGGAACACTGAAGCTTTCTTT. This encodes CASSSGSAGNTEAFF.

This clone occurred once. The CDR3 DNA is TGCAGCGTTACGAAGGCGGGGGGGCCAAATGAGCAGTTCTTC. This translates into CSVTKAGGPNEQFF. The chain recombines TRBV29-1 with TRBJ2-1, with TRBD2 identical over 9 bases. The CDR3 sequence is 14 residues long. Germline trimming cut 5 bases from V and 7 bases from J; bases unmatched to any gene: 9. Germline V lookup: CDR1 SQVTM, CDR2 ANQGSEA.

This chain connects TRBV5-4 to TRBJ2-7; possibly TRBD1 for D (7 bases). CDR1 is SGHNT, CDR2 YYREEE, per germline (reference sequence). The CDR3 loop spans 15 amino acids. V lost 1 base to trimming and J lost 1 base, with 12 bases between them. CDR3 in DNA: TGTGCCAGCAGCTTGACTGCAGGGGGGTCCTACGAGCAGTACTTC. Amino acid sequence: CASSLTAGGSYEQYF. Supplemented by reference TRBV5-4 and TRBJ2-7, the full variable domain reads ETGVTQSPTHLIKTRGQQVTLRCSSQSGHNTVSWYQQALGQGPQFIFQYYREEENGRGNFPPRFSGLQFPNYSSELNVNALELDDSALYLCASSLTAGGSYEQYFGPGTRLTVT.

The chain couples TRBV7-2 to TRBJ2-7; D might be TRBD2 (6 bases). Trimming took 2 bases from V and 5 from J, leaving 10 bases between them. In germline, CDR1 is SGHTA, CDR2 FQGNSA. This CDR3 is built from 13 residues. DNA of the CDR3: TGTGCCAGCAGCTTACATCGCGGGAACGAGCAGTACTTC. It translates to CASSLHRGNEQYF.

The chain has TRBV3-1 (or the pseudogene TRBV3-2) and TRBJ1-1; tentatively, D is TRBD1 (5 bases). In germline, CDR1 is LGHDT, CDR2 YNNKEL (reference sequence). Between the trimmed V and J ends, which lost 1 base and 9 bases, there was a span of 21 bases. The CDR3 sequence is 16 residues long. DNA for the CDR3: TGTGCCAGCAGCCAAGGCATACGAAGGTTAGGGGAACAAGCTTTCTTT. It specifies CASSQGIRRLGEQAFF.

V is TRBV25-1 and J is TRBJ2-3, with a weak D call TRBD1 (5 bases). The V and J ends lost 7 bases and 2 bases respectively, with 13 bases between them. CDR1 and CDR2 from the germline V gene are MGHDK and SYGVNS. The CDR3 is made up of 14 amino acids. The CDR3 here is CASNAGHNTDTQYF. The CDR3 DNA follows: TGTGCCAGCAACGCCGGACACAACACAGATACGCAGTATTTT. Drawing the rest from reference TRBV25-1 and TRBJ2-3, the complete variable domain is EADIYQTPRYLVIGTGKKITLECSQTMGHDKMYWYQQDPGMELHLIHYSYGVNSTEKGDLSSESTVSRIRTEHFPLTLESARPSHTSQYLCASNAGHNTDTQYFGPGTRLTVL.

In DNA, the CDR3 is TGTGCCAGCAGTGCCCCCGGGACAGGGGCCACCGGGGAGCTGTTTTTT. Protein sequence: CASSAPGTGATGELFF. This chain links TRBV6-1 with TRBJ2-2, with TRBD1 matching 10 bases. With 4 bases clipped from V and 4 bases from J, the junction kept 6 bases outside the gene matches. The germline CDR1 and CDR2 sequences are MNHNS and SASEGT. The CDR3 sequence is 16 residues long.

The rearrangement joins TRBV7-8 to TRBJ1-5; no reliable D call. V was shortened by 5 bases and J by 1 base, with 6 bases between the two germline ends. Germline-derived CDR1 and CDR2 are SGHVS and FQNEAQ. The CDR3 covers 13 residues. The CDR3 region is CASSRSSNQPQHF. The CDR3 bases are TGTGCCAGCAGCCGTTCGAGCAATCAGCCCCAGCATTTT.

CDR3 region: CASSPLRSGGYGYTF. The CDR3 DNA sequence: TGTGCCAGCAGCCCACTTCGTTCAGGGGGGTATGGCTACACCTTC. The V gene is TRBV3-1 (or the pseudogene TRBV3-2), the J gene TRBJ1-2, with 7 bases identical to TRBD1. V trimming: 4 bases; J trimming: 5 bases; junction bases outside the gene matches: 10. The CDR3 length is 15 residues. Germline-derived CDR1 and CDR2 are LGHDT and YNNKEL (reference sequence).

The rearrangement joins TRBV5-5 to TRBJ1-1; 7 nucleotides align to TRBD1. This CDR3 has 13 residues. Germline V gene data show CDR1 as SGHKS and CDR2 as YYEKEE (reference sequence). The trim removed 1 base at V and 8 bases at J, leaving 5 bases unmatched. The CDR3 region is CASSLPTGVEAFF. For the CDR3, the DNA is TGTGCCAGCAGCTTGCCAACAGGGGTGGAAGCTTTCTTT.